The 15 T cell receptor beta chains presented below share a single source sample, sequenced in a study of shared clonotypes between healthy human individuals. The method was immunoSEQ multiplex PCR; TCRdb's version includes in-frame clones alone and lacks a portion of them. In the table there are 760,000 or so clones, 96% of which are singletons. Only CD45RO-negative cells positively selected for CCR7 counted as naive CD8 cells, so terminally differentiated effector memory CD45RA+ cells were excluded. Input material: naive CD8+ T cells sorted from blood. These receptors came from a man aged 25 to 40 in good health.

This chain connects TRBV29-1 to TRBJ2-5; no definite D call. This CDR3 is 13 amino acids long. Germline CDR1 SQVTM, CDR2 ANQGSEA. V was pared by 7 bases and J by 4 bases, with 16 bases between. For the CDR3, the DNA is TGCAGCGCTCCCATAGGGCGATTAGAGACCCAGTACTTC. Its translation is CSAPIGRLETQYF.

J is TRBJ1-5 and V is TRBV27; tentatively, D is TRBD1 (5 bases). There are 15 residues in the CDR3. Germline V gene lookup returns CDR1 MNHEY and CDR2 SMNVEV (reference sequence). The V gene lost 2 bases and the J gene lost 5 bases, with 13 bases spanning the gap. The CDR3, as DNA: TGTGCCAGCAGTTTAGTGGGGGGACGGGATCAGCCCCAGCATTTT. It codes for CASSLVGGRDQPQHF.

The gene calls are TRBV7-9 and TRBJ1-4; D possibly corresponds to TRBD1 (5 bases). The V gene lost 4 bases and the J gene lost 7 bases, with 16 bases spanning the gap. The germline V gene encodes CDR1 SEHNR and CDR2 FQNEAQ (reference sequence). The CDR3 totals 15 residues. The CDR3, as DNA: TGTGCCAGCAGCTCCGAGGCAGGGCTAAGTGAAAAACTGTTTTTT. Its protein product is CASSSEAGLSEKLFF.

The chain combines TRBV4-3 with TRBJ2-5; the D gene is possibly TRBD2 (5 bases). Germline lookup yields CDR1 LGHNA and CDR2 YSLEER. The CDR3 is made up of 15 amino acids. V gave up 0 bases and J gave up 4 bases, with 12 bases separating them. CDR3 loop: CASSQEVYGVETQYF. The CDR3 coding sequence is TGCGCCAGCAGCCAAGAAGTTTACGGGGTAGAGACCCAGTACTTC.

This chain links TRBV4-3 with TRBJ1-5; possibly TRBD1 for D (5 bases). This CDR3 region has 16 residues. Germline assignment: CDR1 LGHNA and CDR2 YSLEER. V shed 0 bases and J shed 8 bases, with 17 bases lying between them. For the CDR3, the DNA is TGCGCCAGCAGCCAAGATTGGGGCAGACTTGGGGAGCCCCAGCATTTT. Its protein product is CASSQDWGRLGEPQHF.

V usage is TRBV27 and J usage is TRBJ2-7; a weak D match, TRBD1 (6 bases). The CDR3 is 13 amino acids. V dropped 5 bases and J dropped 6 bases, with 14 bases sitting between them. The germline V gene has CDR1 MNHEY and CDR2 SMNVEV (reference sequence). CDR3 in DNA: TGTGCCAGCAGTAAAATACAGGGACGCGAGCAGTACTTC. Translated, it gives CASSKIQGREQYF.

The chain employs TRBV28 and TRBJ2-5; 7 nucleotides agree with TRBD1. This CDR3 has 13 residues. From germline, CDR1 is MDHEN and CDR2 SYDVKM. V lost 6 bases to trimming and J lost 4 bases; unmatched junction nucleotides: 5. CDR3 nucleotide sequence: TGTGCCAGCAGCAGGGGACAGCCAGAGACCCAGTACTTC. Its translation: CASSRGQPETQYF.

As concerns this clone: The sample contains more than one DNA sequence encoding this CDR3. The chain links TRBV7-9 to TRBJ2-7, with 9 bases matching TRBD1. Per germline, CDR1 SEHNR and CDR2 FQNEAQ (reference sequence). The trim removed 6 bases at V and 3 bases at J, leaving 6 bases unmatched. This CDR3 is 14 amino acids long. This CDR3 is CASSSSGQGYEQYF. As DNA, the CDR3 is TGTGCCAGCAGTTCGTCGGGACAGGGCTACGAGCAGTACTTC. The whole variable domain, filled in from reference TRBV7-9 and TRBJ2-7, reads DTGVSQNPRHKITKRGQNVTFRCDPISEHNRLYWYRQTLGQGPEFLTYFQNEAQLEKSRLLSDRFSAERPKGSFSTLEIQRTEQGDSAMYLCASSSSGQGYEQYFGPGTRLTVT.

This rearrangement joins TRBV7-9 to TRBJ1-5, with D unresolved. CDR1 is SEHNR and CDR2 is FQNEAQ in the germline V gene (reference sequence). V was trimmed by 3 bases and J by 4 bases, leaving 16 bases between them. This CDR3 has 16 amino acids. The CDR3 spells CASSLGPMGKNQPQHF. The CDR3 DNA follows: TGTGCCAGCAGCTTGGGTCCTATGGGGAAGAATCAGCCCCAGCATTTT.

The chain couples TRBV28 to TRBJ2-7, with D perhaps being TRBD1 or TRBD2 (6 bases each). Trimming took 5 bases from V and 3 from J, leaving 11 bases between them. Germline CDR1 is MDHEN and CDR2 is SYDVKM. This CDR3 spans 13 amino acids. This CDR3 reads CASSPGADYEQYF. DNA of the CDR3: TGTGCCAGCAGTCCGGGGGCCGACTACGAGCAGTACTTC.

This clone was seen once. V gene TRBV7-3 combines with J gene TRBJ2-2; 7 bases are a match to TRBD2. CDR1 and CDR2 from the germline V gene are SGHTA and FQGTGA. Trimming at V came to 5 bases and at J to 6 bases, leaving 3 bases not matched to a gene. This CDR3 has 13 amino acids. CDR3 sequence (DNA): TGTGCCAGCAGCCGACTAGCCGCCGGGGAGCTGTTTTTT. This translates into CASSRLAAGELFF. Together with reference TRBV7-3 and TRBJ2-2, the CDR3 gives the full variable domain: GAGVSQTPSNKVTEKGKYVELRCDPISGHTALYWYRQSLGQGPEFLIYFQGTGAADDSGLPNDRFFAVRPEGSVSTLKIQRTERGDSAVYLCASSRLAAGELFFGEGSRLTVL.

The rearrangement joins TRBV18 to TRBJ2-7; TRBD1 aligns across 9 bases. V was pared by 3 bases and J by 2 bases, with 8 bases of the junction left unmatched. Germline V gene lookup returns CDR1 KGHSH and CDR2 LQKENI. This CDR3 comprises 16 residues. CDR3 coding DNA: TGTGCCAGCTCACCGACACCGGGACAGGGTCCCTACGAGCAGTACTTC. It encodes CASSPTPGQGPYEQYF. Full variable domain (rest looked up from reference TRBV18 and TRBJ2-7): NAGVMQNPRHLVRRRGQEARLRCSPMKGHSHVYWYRQLPEEGLKFMVYLQKENIIDESGMPKERFSAEFPKEGPSILRIQQVVRGDSAAYFCASSPTPGQGPYEQYFGPGTRLTVT.

J is TRBJ1-1 and V is TRBV27, with D unresolved. The CDR3 totals 13 residues. Germline CDR1 is MNHEY and CDR2 is SMNVEV (reference sequence). V was pared by 3 bases and J by 3 bases, with 8 bases between. CDR3 nucleotides: TGTGCCAGCAGTTTTTTGGGTTACACTGAAGCTTTCTTT. Amino acid sequence: CASSFLGYTEAFF.

The CDR3 coding sequence is TGTGCCAGCAATCTAGCGGGAGCCCCAGATACGCAGTATTTT. Translation gives CASNLAGAPDTQYF. The chain employs TRBV11-2 and TRBJ2-3; 10 bases map to TRBD2. V shed 7 bases and J 4 bases; nucleotides not matched to a gene: 5. Germline V CDR1 and CDR2: SGHAT, FQNNGV. The CDR3 consists of 14 residues.

This chain links TRBV29-1 with TRBJ2-1; D perhaps matches TRBD2 (6 bases). The CDR3 is 14 amino acids. V was cut by 6 bases and J by 7 bases, with 19 bases left in between. In germline, CDR1 is SQVTM, CDR2 ANQGSEA. The CDR3 region is CSVGGRAGGNEQFF. For the CDR3, the DNA is TGCAGCGTCGGAGGGCGGGCAGGTGGGAATGAGCAGTTCTTC.